Each of the 28 T cell receptor beta chains below was sequenced from the same sample in a study of T cell clonality in common variable immunodeficiency (dated by TCRdb to about 2015). Library creation used the immunoSEQ multiplex PCR assay. This is the immuneACCESS table as TCRdb keeps it, with only in-frame sequences that have V and J called. A part of the clones is gone; compared with another copy, unresolved V genes explain less than half, and the rest is unexplained. Here the sample lists around 30,000 clones, none seen once only. The top ten clonotypes cover 3% to 3.5% of the sample. For these TCRs, the target antigens are not known. The paper's findings and limits, for the study overall: Fewer deletions and N-nucleotide insertions were reportedly observed in CVID TCRbeta sequences, and highly modified clones with 13 or more V deletions were reportedly absent from CVID TCRbeta sequences.

Sequenced: peripheral blood mononuclear cells. All receptors come from a human donor with common variable immunodeficiency.

The sequenced CDR3 bases are TGTGCCAGTAGTATACTAGCGGGGGGACCCCACGAG. Protein product: CASSILAGGPHE. The whole CDR3 region reads CASSILAGGPHEQYF. The rearrangement links TRBV19 to TRBJ2-7, with TRBD2 matching 11 bases. The read stops 3 residues short of the end of the CDR3; the missing end is completed from the germline J gene. In germline, CDR1 is LNHDA, CDR2 SQIVND (reference sequence). The trim removed 2 bases at V and 5 bases at J, leaving 5 bases unmatched. This CDR3 comprises 15 residues.

This clone was seen ten or more times. The read halts 3 residues ahead of the CDR3 end, with the missing end drawn from the germline J gene. This chain joins TRBV29-1 and TRBJ2-2; either TRBD1 or TRBD2 may supply D (5 bases each). CDR3 length equals 15 residues. Germline V gives CDR1 SQVTM, CDR2 ANQGSEA. The V end lost 8 bases, the J end lost 1 base, and 17 bases lay between the germline ends. The CDR3 sequence: CSILEGPWNTGELFF. The sequenced CDR3 bases are TGCAGCATTTTAGAGGGGCCTTGGAACACCGGGGAG.

In its sample, this clone was seen many times. The sequence runs out 3 residues before the end of the CDR3; the remainder is reconstructed from the germline J gene. The chain combines TRBV4-2 with TRBJ2-1; D remains ambiguous. CDR3 length: 13 amino acids. From germline, CDR1 is LGHNA and CDR2 YNFKEQ. Trimming removed 0 bases at V and 6 bases at J, with 6 bases between. CDR3 protein: CASSQDLSNEQFF. The sequenced part of the CDR3 DNA is TGTGCCAGCAGCCAAGATCTAAGCAATGAG.

The table lists this clone with a few counts. Here the CDR3 reads CSALTSGGYEQYF. The sequenced CDR3 bases are TGCAGTGCTTTGACTAGCGGGGGCTACGAG. V usage is TRBV20-1 and J usage is TRBJ2-7, with 12 bases lining up with TRBD2. The CDR3 goes on 3 residues after the read ends, and that part is filled in from the germline J gene. This CDR3 has 13 residues. The V gene end was trimmed by 5 bases and the J gene end by 3 bases; junction bases not matched to a gene: 2. The germline V gene encodes CDR1 DFQATT and CDR2 SNEGSKA (reference sequence).

A few counts support this clone. The read finishes 3 residues shy of the CDR3 end, and the germline J gene is used to complete it. The chain links TRBV18 to TRBJ1-1; maybe TRBD1 (6 bases). This CDR3 has 14 residues. V lost 6 bases to trimming and J lost 3 bases, with 14 bases between them. Germline-derived CDR1 and CDR2 are KGHSH and LQKENI. Here the CDR3 reads CASSPNRADTEAFF. The DNA read from the CDR3 is TGTGCCAGCTCTCCAAACAGGGCGGACACTGAA.

This clone was picked up many times. The CDR3 extends 3 residues past the end of the read, so its final part is completed from the germline J gene. The V and J genes are TRBV5-6 and TRBJ1-5, with no clear D. There are 13 residues in the CDR3. Trimming took 1 base from V and 4 from J, leaving 6 bases between them. Germline-derived CDR1 and CDR2 are SGHDT and YYEEEE. The CDR3 loop is CASSLRVNQPQHF. The DNA read from the CDR3 is TGTGCCAGCAGCTTGCGGGTTAATCAGCCC.

This clone was counted at least ten times. Coverage ceases 3 residues before the CDR3 finishes, and the germline J gene fills in the end. The chain links TRBV5-6 to TRBJ2-7; weak D call: TRBD1 (5 bases). Germline V gives CDR1 SGHDT, CDR2 YYEEEE. The CDR3 consists of 15 residues. The V end lost 0 bases, the J end lost 3 bases, and 13 bases lay between the germline ends. The DNA read from the CDR3 is TGTGCCAGCAGCTTGGTCTCCCCAAGGGGCTACGAG. Its protein is CASSLVSPRGYE. The complete CDR3 sequence is CASSLVSPRGYEQYF.

To note about this clone: The DNA ends 3 residues before the CDR3 does, and the rest of the CDR3 is filled in from the germline J gene. The V and J genes are TRBV30 and TRBJ2-7; perhaps TRBD1 as D (5 bases). The ends were cut back, 1 base at V and 4 bases at J, with 26 bases in the middle. The CDR3 loop spans 18 amino acids. The V gene's germline CDR1 is GTSNPN and CDR2 SVGIG (reference sequence). The CDR3 region is CAWSGGRPNPRGLYEQYF. Partial CDR3 DNA: TGTGCCTGGAGTGGGGGCAGGCCGAATCCCCGTGGGCTTTACGAG.

This clone was seen ten or more times. The read gets to within 3 residues of the CDR3 end, and the germline J gene fills in the rest. The chain has TRBV7-3 and TRBJ2-7; TRBD1 aligns across 7 bases. CDR3 length equals 15 residues. Germline CDR1 is SGHTA and CDR2 is FQGTGA. The junction had 11 bases not matched to a gene; V was cut back by 5 bases and J by 4 bases. Here the CDR3 reads CASSPTGTDYYEQYF. The DNA read from the CDR3 is TGTGCCAGCAGCCCGACAGGGACGGATTATTACGAG.

Note on this clone: The read stops 3 residues short of the end of the CDR3; the missing end is completed from the germline J gene. The rearrangement joins TRBV7-8 to TRBJ2-7, with D perhaps being TRBD1 or TRBD2 (5 bases each). Trimming cost V 7 bases and J 3 bases, with 16 bases left between them. The CDR3 totals 14 residues. The germline gives CDR1 SGHVS, CDR2 FQNEAQ. CDR3 DNA, as far as it was read: TGTGCCAGCAAGAGGGGCCCGGCTTACTACGAG. Amino acid sequence: CASKRGPAYYE. The entire CDR3 is CASKRGPAYYEQYF.

As to this clone: Germline is not matched at one junction end, which may reflect a read error. The DNA ends 3 residues before the CDR3 does, and the rest of the CDR3 is filled in from the germline J gene. The genes are TRBV2 and TRBJ2-7; D may be TRBD2 (7 bases). The CDR3 runs to 14 residues. Germline V gene data show CDR1 as SNHLY and CDR2 as FYNNEI. Here the CDR3 reads CASREGEGVYEQYF. CDR3 DNA (partial): TGTGCCAGCAGGGAAGGGGAGGGGGTCTACGAG.

This clone was picked up a small number of times. The sequence runs out 3 residues before the end of the CDR3; the remainder is reconstructed from the germline J gene. The genes are TRBV30 and TRBJ1-2, with D possibly matching TRBD1 (5 bases). V was cut by 8 bases and J by 2 bases, with 15 bases left in between. The CDR3 length is 13 residues. The V gene's germline CDR1 is GTSNPN and CDR2 SVGIG (reference sequence). The sequenced CDR3 bases are TGTGCCGGTCGTACGGGACTGAACTATGGC. It yields the protein CAGRTGLNYG. The full CDR3 protein reads CAGRTGLNYGYTF.

Turning to this clone: The read halts 3 residues ahead of the CDR3 end, with the missing end drawn from the germline J gene. The chain employs TRBV5-1 and TRBJ2-7, with TRBD2 as a possible D gene (7 bases). The CDR3 length is 16 residues. CDR1 SGHRS and CDR2 YFSETQ come from the germline V gene. V was cut by 4 bases and J by 1 base, with 18 bases left in between. The DNA read from the CDR3 is TGCGCCAGCAGCGTAACCGCGGGGGCCGAGTCCTACGAG. Amino acids: CASSVTAGAESYE. The entire CDR3 is CASSVTAGAESYEQYF.

The CDR3 reads CASSKDGQYSNQPQHF. CDR3 DNA, as far as it was read: TGTGCCAGTAGTAAGGATGGACAGTATAGCAATCAGCCC. The rearrangement links TRBV19 to TRBJ1-5; D is perhaps TRBD1 (6 bases). The read halts 3 residues ahead of the CDR3 end, with the missing end drawn from the germline J gene. The CDR3 has 16 amino acids. Per the germline V gene, CDR1 is LNHDA and CDR2 is SQIVND (reference sequence). V lost 4 bases, J lost 0 bases, and 13 bases lay in between.

At least ten counts were recorded for this clone. The DNA ends 3 residues before the CDR3 does, and the rest of the CDR3 is filled in from the germline J gene. The chain carries TRBV20-1 and TRBJ1-6, with D unresolved. CDR1 is DFQATT, CDR2 SNEGSKA, per germline (reference sequence). V shed 6 bases and J shed 3 bases, with 15 bases lying between them. The length of the CDR3 is 15 residues. CDR3 protein: CSATASEVYNSPLHF. Incomplete CDR3 DNA: TGCAGTGCAACCGCTTCTGAGGTCTATAATTCACCC.

Details on this clone: The read is 3 residues too short to cover the CDR3 end, so that end is filled in from the germline J gene. J is TRBJ1-1 and V is TRBV19; 7 nucleotides match TRBD1. The CDR3 runs 16 residues. The V and J ends lost 4 bases and 1 base, in that order; junction bases with no gene match: 9. Germline CDR1 LNHDA, CDR2 SQIVND (reference sequence). The CDR3 sequence is CASSTVLRDRNTEAFF. CDR3 DNA (partial): TGTGCCAGTAGTACTGTCCTCCGGGACAGGAACACTGAA.

About this clone itself: The read finishes 3 residues shy of the CDR3 end, and the germline J gene is used to complete it. The V call is TRBV19, the J call TRBJ2-7; 13 positions agree with TRBD2. The CDR3 is 17 residues long. V shed 5 bases and J 2 bases; nucleotides not matched to a gene: 9. Germline CDR1 LNHDA, CDR2 SQIVND (reference sequence). The sequenced CDR3 bases are TGTGCCAGTAGTCTTCGGACTAGCGGGGGCGCGACCTACGAG. Translation gives CASSLRTSGGATYE. The full CDR3 reads CASSLRTSGGATYEQYF.

Ten or more counts support this clone. The read ends 3 residues before the CDR3 terminus; that terminus is restored from the germline J gene. J is TRBJ1-2 and V is TRBV30, with TRBD1 as a possible D gene (6 bases). Trimming shortened V by 5 bases and J by 4 bases, and 14 bases separated the two germline ends. This CDR3 region has 13 residues. Germline CDR1 GTSNPN, CDR2 SVGIG (reference sequence). The CDR3 sequence: CAWASQGVYGYTF. The covered CDR3 bases are TGTGCCTGGGCTTCACAGGGAGTCTATGGC.

In its sample, this clone was seen many times. The read terminates 3 residues ahead of where the CDR3 ends, so the germline J gene completes it. This rearrangement joins TRBV4-2 to TRBJ2-6; 8 positions match TRBD2. J lost 0 bases, V lost 4 bases, and 2 bases had no gene match. From germline, CDR1 is LGHNA and CDR2 YNFKEQ. The CDR3 sequence is 16 residues long. The DNA read from the CDR3 is TGTGCCAGCAGCCCCAGCGGGGGCTCTGGGGCCAACGTC. It translates to CASSPSGGSGANV. The whole CDR3 is CASSPSGGSGANVLTF.

This clone showed up many times. The read comes to an end 3 residues before the CDR3 does, leaving the germline J gene to fill in the end. The chain combines TRBV7-2 with TRBJ1-3, with D possibly matching TRBD1 (5 bases). CDR1 SGHTA and CDR2 FQGNSA come from the germline V gene. The CDR3 loop spans 15 amino acids. Between the trimmed V and J ends, which lost 5 bases and 0 bases, there was a span of 11 bases. The CDR3 here is CASSPDTNSGNTIYF. The part of the CDR3 DNA that was read is TGTGCCAGCAGCCCGGACACTAACTCTGGAAACACC.

This clone was seen only a few times. The read halts 3 residues ahead of the CDR3 end, with the missing end drawn from the germline J gene. The chain uses TRBV7-3 and TRBJ1-2; 9 bases are a match to TRBD1. This CDR3 has 13 residues. Per the germline V gene, CDR1 is SGHTA and CDR2 is FQGTGA. The CDR3 sequence is CASWAGQGKGYTF. Incomplete CDR3 DNA: TGTGCCAGCTGGGCGGGACAGGGAAAAGGC.

As for this clone: Read data end 3 residues before the CDR3 end; the end is taken from the germline J gene. The chain recombines TRBV7-2 with TRBJ2-1; 10 positions match TRBD2. In germline, CDR1 is SGHTA, CDR2 FQGNSA. The CDR3 is 16 amino acids. V lost 0 bases and J lost 3; bases outside the gene matches: 2. The CDR3 DNA, read in part, is TGTGCCAGCAGCTTAGCCAGCGGGGGGGGCTACAATGAG. This translates into CASSLASGGGYNE. Given in full, the CDR3 is CASSLASGGGYNEQFF.

This clone was seen repeatedly, ten times or more. The CDR3 end falls 3 residues outside the read, so it is completed with the germline J gene. The V gene is TRBV18, the J gene TRBJ1-5; D unresolved. The V gene's germline CDR1 is KGHSH and CDR2 LQKENI. V lost 1 base and J lost 0, with 7 bases in between. CDR3 length equals 15 residues. The CDR3 bases that were read are TGTGCCAGCTCACCACTCGCGGATAGCAATCAGCCC. Translating it yields CASSPLADSNQP. The complete CDR3 reads CASSPLADSNQPQHF.

Comments on this clone: The missing CDR3 end, 3 residues past where the read stops, is filled in from the germline J gene. This chain links TRBV19 with TRBJ2-6, with a tentative D call TRBD2 (6 bases). Germline V gene data show CDR1 as LNHDA and CDR2 as SQIVND (reference sequence). V gave up 3 bases and J gave up 3 bases, with 12 bases separating them. The length of the CDR3 is 16 residues. CDR3 in amino acids: CASSILGLSGANVLTF. CDR3 DNA, as far as it was read: TGTGCCAGTAGTATTCTGGGACTGAGTGGGGCCAACGTC.

In regard to this clone: From the germline J gene comes the end of the CDR3, since the read stops 3 residues before it. The chain has TRBV7-9 and TRBJ2-7; no firm D call. CDR1 and CDR2 from the germline V gene are SEHNR and FQNEAQ (reference sequence). CDR3 length: 15 residues. V lost 5 bases to trimming and J lost 0 bases, with 14 bases between them. The CDR3 sequence is CASSPSSVSSYEQYF. CDR3 DNA, as far as it was read: TGTGCCAGCAGCCCAAGCTCGGTAAGCTCCTACGAG.

This clone was seen many times. Read coverage stops 3 residues before the CDR3 terminus; the germline J gene supplies the remainder. The chain combines TRBV10-3 with TRBJ1-1; D uncertain. Trimming stripped 4 bases from V and 0 bases from J, with 12 bases between. CDR3 length: 15 residues. Looked up from germline, CDR1 is ENHRY and CDR2 is SYGVKD. The covered CDR3 bases are TGTGCCATCAGTGGTGCGGGAATAATGAACACTGAA. This gives the protein CAISGAGIMNTE. The entire CDR3 protein reads CAISGAGIMNTEAFF.

This clone has a handful of counts. Sequencing ends 3 residues short of the CDR3 end; the germline J gene provides the rest. V gene TRBV18 combines with J gene TRBJ2-1; possible D gene TRBD1, 6 bases. The germline V gene encodes CDR1 KGHSH and CDR2 LQKENI. The CDR3 consists of 13 residues. The ends were cut back, 5 bases at V and 8 bases at J, with 13 bases in the middle. Partial CDR3 DNA: TGTGCCAGCTCAGCTACAGGGTATGATGAG. Its translation is CASSATGYDE. In full, the CDR3 is CASSATGYDEQFF.

With regard to this clone: The missing CDR3 end, 3 residues past where the read stops, is filled in from the germline J gene. The V call is TRBV5-1, the J call TRBJ2-7, with 12 bases lining up with TRBD2. From germline, CDR1 is SGHRS and CDR2 YFSETQ. Trimming cost V 0 bases and J 2 bases; bases outside gene matches: 6. This CDR3 has 17 amino acids. CDR3 DNA, as far as it was read: TGCGCCAGCAGCTTGGGCCTAGCGGGGGGGGCTACCTACGAG. Its protein product is CASSLGLAGGATYE. The full-length CDR3 reads as CASSLGLAGGATYEQYF.